Below, 21 T cell receptor beta chains from the same sample are listed, as sequenced in a study of blood T cell repertoires in COVID-19. Sequencing was performed with immunoSEQ multiplex PCR; in TCRdb, only in-frame clones are kept and a portion is missing. Seen here are over 90,000 clones, roughly 80% observed once, and the top ten hold about 4.2%. Sequenced material: peripheral blood. The receptors were gathered from a man aged 55-75 years with acute or convalescent COVID-19.

The gene calls are TRBV11-3 and TRBJ2-7, with 10 nucleotides matching TRBD1. The J segment lost 7 bases and the V segment lost 4 bases, leaving 4 bases of the junction unmatched. Looked up from germline, CDR1 is SGHNT and CDR2 is YENEEA. The CDR3 length is 13 residues. CDR3 region: CASSSDRGLEQYF. The CDR3 DNA sequence: TGTGCCAGCAGCTCCGACAGGGGGCTAGAGCAGTACTTC. Using reference TRBV11-3 and TRBJ2-7 for the parts outside the CDR3, the full variable domain is EAGVVQSPRYKIIEKKQPVAFWCNPISGHNTLYWYLQNLGQGPELLIRYENEEAVDDSQLPKDRFSAERLKGVDSTLKIQPAELGDSAVYLCASSSDRGLEQYFGPGTRLTVT.

The J gene is TRBJ1-5, the V gene TRBV28; TRBD1 matches at 9 bases. Losses at the gene ends were 3 bases for V and 4 bases for J; bases not matched to a gene: 4. From germline, CDR1 is MDHEN and CDR2 SYDVKM. The CDR3 totals 15 residues. CDR3 in amino acids: CASSFLDRGNQPQHF. CDR3 in DNA: TGTGCCAGCAGTTTCCTGGACAGGGGAAATCAGCCCCAGCATTTT.

The gene calls are TRBV3-1 (or the pseudogene TRBV3-2) and TRBJ1-1; unclear D gene. With 3 bases removed from V and 0 bases from J, the gap between germline ends came to 8 bases. The CDR3 has 14 residues. From germline, CDR1 is LGHDT and CDR2 YNNKEL (reference sequence). The CDR3 region is CASSQVDMNTEAFF. The CDR3 nucleotides are TGTGCCAGCAGCCAGGTAGACATGAACACTGAAGCTTTCTTT.

The gene calls are TRBV6-5 and TRBJ2-7; D is undetermined. Germline CDR1 is MNHEY and CDR2 is SVGAGI. The CDR3 contains 14 residues. The V end was cut by 5 bases, the J end by 3 bases, with 14 bases between. The CDR3 DNA is TGTGCCAGCAGTACCGCCGAGCCCTACTACGAGCAGTACTTC. This translates into CASSTAEPYYEQYF.

The gene calls are TRBV2 and TRBJ1-5; 9 positions agree with TRBD1. Germline CDR1 is SNHLY and CDR2 is FYNNEI. The CDR3 covers 16 residues. V shed 6 bases and J 4 bases; nucleotides not matched to a gene: 10. The chain's CDR3 is CASRKDGTGKNQPQHF. The CDR3 nucleotides are TGTGCCAGCAGGAAAGATGGGACAGGGAAAAATCAGCCCCAGCATTTT.

The table lists this clone with a count of one. The rearrangement joins TRBV12-3 or TRBV12-4 to TRBJ1-4; no definite D call. The CDR3 contains 13 residues. V was clipped by 7 bases and J by 6 bases, with 12 bases between them. Written as DNA, the CDR3 is TGTGCCAGCATGGGAGAAGATCATGAAAAACTGTTTTTT. It codes for CASMGEDHEKLFF.

The CDR3 coding sequence is TGTGCCTGGAGTGCTAAAGTCCACGAGCAGTACTTC. As protein: CAWSAKVHEQYF. V is TRBV30 and J is TRBJ2-7; no clear D. The CDR3 contains 12 residues. V dropped 1 base and J dropped 5 bases, with 9 bases sitting between them. Germline CDR1 reads GTSNPN; CDR2 reads SVGIG (reference sequence).

The chain employs TRBV13 and TRBJ1-2; perhaps TRBD1 as D (6 bases). Germline V gene data show CDR1 as PRHDT and CDR2 as FYEKMQ (reference sequence). The CDR3 has 14 amino acids. Trimming took off 5 bases at V and 0 bases at J, with 10 bases between the two ends. The CDR3, as DNA: TGTGCCAGCAGCCCCAGGACAGCTAACTATGGCTACACCTTC. This gives the protein CASSPRTANYGYTF.

The chain carries TRBV7-9 and TRBJ2-7; 8 nucleotides agree with TRBD2. This CDR3 has 14 residues. Germline CDR1 and CDR2: SEHNR and FQNEAQ (reference sequence). V lost 2 bases to trimming and J lost 5 bases; unmatched junction nucleotides: 5. CDR3 residues: CASSLSREVHEQYF. The CDR3 DNA reads TGTGCCAGCAGCTTATCGCGGGAGGTACACGAGCAGTACTTC.

This chain joins TRBV3-1 (or the pseudogene TRBV3-2) and TRBJ2-5; D remains ambiguous. The CDR3 has 16 residues. Trimming took 0 bases from V and 5 from J, leaving 16 bases between them. CDR1 and CDR2 from the germline V gene are LGHDT and YNNKEL (reference sequence). CDR3 sequence reads: CASSQDRIFVGETQYF. The CDR3 nucleotides read TGTGCCAGCAGCCAAGATAGGATCTTTGTCGGGGAGACCCAGTACTTC.

The chain's CDR3 is CASSQDVPGVHAYEQYF. The CDR3 DNA is TGTGCCAGCAGCCAAGATGTGCCGGGAGTCCATGCCTACGAGCAGTACTTC. The chain has TRBV4-2 and TRBJ2-7, with D perhaps TRBD2 (6 bases). V gave up 0 bases and J gave up 2 bases, with 17 bases separating them. CDR1 and CDR2 from the germline V gene are LGHNA and YNFKEQ. This CDR3 is built from 17 residues.

The chain has TRBV5-6 and TRBJ2-7, with D possibly being TRBD1 (6 bases). The CDR3 has 14 amino acids. Trimming took off 4 bases at V and 2 bases at J, with 13 bases between the two ends. Germline-derived CDR1 and CDR2 are SGHDT and YYEEEE. The CDR3 DNA reads TGTGCCAGCAGCATAACAGGGTCCCCCTACGAGCAGTACTTC. Translating gives CASSITGSPYEQYF.

The genes are TRBV2 and TRBJ1-5; D may be TRBD1 (6 bases). The CDR3 runs to 15 residues. Trimming cost V 5 bases and J 0 bases, with 11 bases left between them. Germline V gene sequence: CDR1 SNHLY, CDR2 FYNNEI. In DNA, the CDR3 is TGTGCCAGCAGTCAGACAGGACGTAGCAATCAGCCCCAGCATTTT. The encoded protein is CASSQTGRSNQPQHF.

The chain couples TRBV30 to TRBJ2-7; 10 bases are a match to TRBD1. CDR1 and CDR2 from the germline V gene are GTSNPN and SVGIG (reference sequence). The CDR3 length is 14 residues. With 2 bases clipped from V and 2 bases from J, the junction kept 3 bases outside the gene matches. CDR3 sequence (DNA): TGTGCCTGGAGTATAGGACAGGGGGCCTACGAGCAGTACTTC. Amino acid sequence: CAWSIGQGAYEQYF.

The chain joins TRBV24-1 to TRBJ1-5; unclear D gene. The CDR3 covers 14 residues. CDR1 KGHDR and CDR2 SFDVKD come from the germline V gene. Trimming pared 8 bases from V and 0 bases from J, leaving 10 bases between. The CDR3 DNA is TGTGCCACCATGAGGGCTCCTAGCAATCAGCCCCAGCATTTT. As protein: CATMRAPSNQPQHF.

This clone was seen a single time. The V and J genes are TRBV19 and TRBJ2-7; 7 nucleotides agree with TRBD2. After removal of 0 bases from V and 6 bases from J, the junction contained 5 bases not matched to a gene. The length of the CDR3 is 14 residues. Germline lookup yields CDR1 LNHDA and CDR2 SQIVND (reference sequence). The CDR3 reads CASSIELARGEQYF. CDR3 sequence (DNA): TGTGCCAGTAGTATAGAACTAGCGAGGGGCGAGCAGTACTTC.

This clone was detected only a few times. The chain is built from TRBV15 and TRBJ1-1, with 11 bases fitting TRBD1. The CDR3 is 16 amino acids. The J segment lost 4 bases and the V segment lost 8 bases, leaving 12 bases of the junction unmatched. Germline values: CDR1 LNHNV, CDR2 YYDKDF (reference sequence). CDR3 sequence: CATQPGQGVGSTEAFF. DNA for the CDR3: TGTGCCACCCAGCCGGGACAGGGGGTTGGGAGCACTGAAGCTTTCTTT.

This rearrangement joins TRBV20-1 to TRBJ1-2, with TRBD1 matching over 8 bases. Trimming removed 3 bases from V and 9 bases from J; junction bases left unmatched: 3. This CDR3 comprises 11 residues. Germline V lookup: CDR1 DFQATT, CDR2 SNEGSKA (reference sequence). CDR3 nucleotide sequence: TGCAGTGCTAGGGACAGGGAGAGCTACACCTTC. Translation gives CSARDRESYTF.

The CDR3 sequence: CASSLQGPSEQFF. DNA for the CDR3: TGTGCCAGCAGCCTTCAGGGCCCATCGGAGCAGTTCTTC. The chain has TRBV7-3 and TRBJ2-1; tentative D call: TRBD1 (5 bases). Trimming shortened V by 5 bases and J by 10 bases, and 15 bases separated the two germline ends. Germline V gene data show CDR1 as SGHTA and CDR2 as FQGTGA. This CDR3 region has 13 residues.

The chain is built from TRBV7-2 and TRBJ2-5, with 8 bases aligning to TRBD1. This CDR3 comprises 15 residues. Germline loops: CDR1 SGHTA, CDR2 FQGNSA. V was pared by 2 bases and J by 6 bases, with 8 bases of the junction left unmatched. CDR3 DNA: TGTGCCAGCAGCTTACCAGGGGGCGCCTACCAGACCCAGTACTTC. Translated: CASSLPGGAYQTQYF.

This clone was counted many times. The chain couples TRBV7-2 to TRBJ1-6; 7 bases map to TRBD1. The CDR3 runs to 15 residues. Germline loops: CDR1 SGHTA, CDR2 FQGNSA. V shed 2 bases and J 5 bases; nucleotides not matched to a gene: 3. CDR3: CASSLRGQNNSPLHF. The CDR3, as DNA: TGTGCCAGCAGCTTAAGGGGACAGAATAATTCACCCCTCCACTTT.